This T cell receptor (beta chain) was sequenced for a study of blood T cell repertoires in COVID-19. Study information: Researchers got acute and convalescent COVID-19 samples from the United States, Italy and Spain.

V lost 0 bases to trimming and J lost 1 base, with 10 bases between them. The germline V gene encodes CDR1 GTSNPN and CDR2 SVGIG (reference sequence). This CDR3 is 15 amino acids long. Repertoires were generated with immunoSEQ multiplex PCR, while TCRdb's copy carries only in-frame clones and drops some. The sample has 55,000 or so clones, about three quarters seen once. This clone occurred once. Patients at the Seattle site were enrolled during active infection and followed longitudinally. The clonotype comes from a man aged 25-45 years with COVID-19, enrolled during active disease. The chain combines TRBV30 with TRBJ1-5; D is perhaps TRBD1 (5 bases). The sample consisted of peripheral blood. Here the CDR3 reads CAWSVGVVSNQPQHF. Here the CDR3 DNA reads TGTGCCTGGAGTGTAGGGGTTGTAAGCAATCAGCCCCAGCATTTT.